This T cell receptor beta chain was observed in a study of blood T cell repertoires in COVID-19. Across the study: Specimens from acute and convalescent COVID-19 originated in the United States, Italy and Spain. The cDNA or gDNA used as material had been derived from T cells, B-cell-depleted T cells, or PBMCs.

Clones were sequenced by immunoSEQ multiplex PCR, and TCRdb holds only the in-frame ones, with some missing. Among some 200,000 clones listed, 75% to 85% were seen once. This clone has a handful of counts. Individuals drawn from 24 US areas were about 18 to 89 years old. Membership in each cohort depended on participant-reported clinical history. The TCR comes from a middle-aged man who had recovered from COVID-19. Sequenced material: PBMCs or T cells enriched from blood (not recorded which).

The CDR3: CASSQTLSTTNNEQFF. CDR3 DNA sequence: TGTGCCAGCAGCCAAACCCTTTCGACTACAAACAATGAGCAGTTCTTC. The V gene is TRBV28, the J gene TRBJ2-1, with D maybe TRBD2 (5 bases). V gave up 6 bases and J gave up 5 bases, with 20 bases separating them. This CDR3 region has 16 residues. The germline V gene encodes CDR1 MDHEN and CDR2 SYDVKM.